This TCR beta chain was recorded in a study of T-cell reconstitution after alpha-beta-depleted transplantation in children. The CDR3 has 16 amino acids. From germline, CDR1 is SGHRS and CDR2 YFSETQ. Comment on this clonotype: A read error may produce the germline difference seen at one junction end.

Preparation of the TCRbeta library was carried out with unique molecular identifiers. TCRdb itself ran the PCR reads through MiXCR, one entry per CDR3 protein. The sample has 450,000 to 600,000 distinct CDR3 sequences; about 10% are singletons. The TCR originated in a child aged 2-9 years with inherited bone marrow failure, due to receive a stem cell transplant. V is TRBV5-1 and J is TRBJ2-3; the match to TRBD2 covers 10 bases. The sequenced sample was PBMCs, obtained before TCRalphabeta/CD19-depleted stem cell transplant. CDR3 in amino acids: CASSLGLAESTDTKYF. In nucleotides, the CDR3 is TGCGCCAGCAGCTTAGGACTAGCGGAATCCACAGATACGAAGTATTTT.